This T cell receptor beta chain was profiled in a study of post-analysis software for immune sequencing data. The library was made from cDNA and included unique molecular identifiers. TCRdb used MiXCR to reprocess the PCR reads, holding one entry per CDR3 protein. The sample has roughly 700,000 distinct CDR3 sequences; 25% to 30% are singletons. Trimming removed 5 bases from V and 14 bases from J; junction bases left unmatched: 13. Germline V gene data show CDR1 as GTSNPN and CDR2 as SVGIG (reference sequence). The CDR3 covers 14 residues. Overall study findings and caveats: For normalized Chao1 diversity, multiple sclerosis patients scored significantly lower than controls did. The study found TRBV5-6, TRBV5-1 and TRBV20-1 among five or six TRBV segments more frequent in patients than controls.

As regards this clonotype: No antigen is known for it.

The chain is built from TRBV30 and TRBJ1-6; 9 bases are shared with TRBD1. This TCR came from a girl aged 5-17 years with multiple sclerosis. The sequenced material came from blood. The CDR3 DNA reads TGTGCCTGGGCAGGAGGGACAGGGAGAAGTTCCCTCCACTTT. Encoded protein: CAWAGGTGRSSLHF.